Below, 28 T cell receptor beta chains from the same sample are listed, as sequenced in a study of blood T cell repertoires in COVID-19. Assay: immunoSEQ multiplex PCR; the TCRdb copy retains only in-frame clones and omits some. This repertoire shows hundreds of thousands of clones, around 88% found once; its top ten account for roughly 14%. Sequenced input: PBMCs or T cells enriched from blood (not recorded which). These receptors came from a woman in her forties or fifties with acute COVID-19.

This sequence joins TRBV5-1 and TRBJ2-4; D might be TRBD1 (5 bases). This CDR3 has 16 residues. Germline assignment: CDR1 SGHRS and CDR2 YFSETQ. Between the trimmed V and J ends, which lost 2 bases and 0 bases, there was a span of 12 bases. CDR3 nucleotides: TGCGCCAGCAGCTTAACCTCGACAGTAGCCAAAAACATTCAGTACTTC. Its translation: CASSLTSTVAKNIQYF.

The rearrangement links TRBV24-1 to TRBJ2-7, with 9 bases fitting TRBD1. V was pared by 4 bases and J by 2 bases, with 5 bases of the junction left unmatched. Germline assignment: CDR1 KGHDR and CDR2 SFDVKD. This CDR3 is built from 15 residues. This chain's CDR3 is CATSDNTGGTYEQYF. For the CDR3, the DNA is TGTGCCACCAGTGACAACACAGGGGGCACCTACGAGCAGTACTTC.

V usage is TRBV6-4 and J usage is TRBJ2-1; 11 nucleotides align to TRBD2. CDR1 MRHNA and CDR2 SNTAGT come from the germline V gene. CDR3 length: 16 amino acids. The V segment lost 0 bases and the J segment 8 bases; nucleotides outside the gene matches: 6. In DNA form, the CDR3 reads TGTGCCAGCAGTGACTCCACTAGCGGGAGCTTGTATGAGCAGTTCTTC. It translates to CASSDSTSGSLYEQFF.

This clone was observed a single time. This chain uses TRBV9 with TRBJ2-2, with 9 bases identical to TRBD1. The CDR3 loop spans 16 amino acids. Per the germline V gene, CDR1 is SGDLS and CDR2 is YYNGEE. The trim removed 1 base at V and 4 bases at J, leaving 5 bases unmatched. CDR3 coding DNA: TGTGCCAGCAGCGTAACGGGACAGGGATCCACCGGGGAGCTGTTTTTT. This codes for CASSVTGQGSTGELFF.

The chain employs TRBV19 and TRBJ1-1; no clear D gene. V lost 1 base and J lost 1, with 13 bases in between. Per the germline V gene, CDR1 is LNHDA and CDR2 is SQIVND (reference sequence). CDR3 length: 16 amino acids. DNA of the CDR3: TGTGCCAGTAGTATAGGGGCGACACCGACGAACACTGAAGCTTTCTTT. Protein: CASSIGATPTNTEAFF.

This rearrangement joins TRBV19 to TRBJ1-2, with 9 bases lining up with TRBD1. J lost 6 bases, V lost 6 bases, and 11 bases had no gene match. Germline assignment: CDR1 LNHDA and CDR2 SQIVND (reference sequence). This CDR3 region has 15 residues. CDR3 DNA: TGTGCCAGTAGCGGAGGGACAGGGCGGAGGAATGGCTACACCTTC. Residues: CASSGGTGRRNGYTF.

The chain has TRBV11-1 and TRBJ2-7; the match to TRBD1 covers 10 bases. V lost 4 bases and J lost 5; bases outside the gene matches: 8. CDR1 and CDR2 from the germline V gene are SGHAT and FQDESV (reference sequence). CDR3 length: 15 residues. Here the CDR3 reads CASSWQTGGFDEQYF. In nucleotides, the CDR3 is TGTGCCAGCAGCTGGCAGACAGGGGGCTTCGACGAGCAGTACTTC.

This clone was counted a single time. The chain recombines TRBV28 with TRBJ2-3, with D possibly matching TRBD2 (6 bases). The germline V gene has CDR1 MDHEN and CDR2 SYDVKM. Trimming stripped 6 bases from V and 4 bases from J, with 17 bases between. The CDR3 is 15 residues long. CDR3 loop: CASSLGVAGPDTQYF. In DNA, the CDR3 is TGTGCCAGCAGCTTAGGGGTTGCGGGGCCAGATACGCAGTATTTT.

This rearrangement joins TRBV18 to TRBJ2-7, with 8 positions matching TRBD1. The germline V gene has CDR1 KGHSH and CDR2 LQKENI. With 5 bases clipped from V and 2 bases from J, the junction kept 8 bases outside the gene matches. The CDR3 has 15 residues. CDR3 region: CASSAGNRGTYEQYF. The DNA of the CDR3 is TGTGCCAGCTCAGCAGGCAACAGGGGGACCTACGAGCAGTACTTC.

The V gene is TRBV7-2, the J gene TRBJ2-5; tentatively, D is TRBD1 (7 bases). Germline V gene data show CDR1 as SGHTA and CDR2 as FQGNSA. V dropped 8 bases and J dropped 0 bases, with 16 bases sitting between them. The length of the CDR3 is 15 residues. CDR3 amino acids: CASSPGGIYQETQYF. In nucleotides, the CDR3 is TGTGCCAGCTCCCCAGGGGGGATCTACCAAGAGACCCAGTACTTC.

This rearrangement joins TRBV5-1 to TRBJ2-5; possibly TRBD1 for D (6 bases). Germline CDR1 and CDR2: SGHRS and YFSETQ. The CDR3 has 14 residues. Trimming removed 7 bases from V and 6 bases from J, with 19 bases in between. The CDR3 loop is CASSAQGLQQTQYF. The CDR3 region has the DNA TGCGCCAGCTCCGCCCAGGGGCTCCAGCAGACCCAGTACTTC.

The V gene is TRBV6-2 or TRBV6-3, the J gene TRBJ2-7; 8 bases align to TRBD2. The trim removed 2 bases at V and 0 bases at J, leaving 0 bases unmatched. The length of the CDR3 is 14 residues. CDR1 and CDR2 (germline): MNHEY, SVGEGT. In nucleotides, the CDR3 is TGTGCCAGCAGTTACGGGACTAGCTCCTACGAGCAGTACTTC. Amino acids: CASSYGTSSYEQYF.

As for this clone: One end of the junction is discordant with germline, which a read error may explain. The J gene is TRBJ1-3, the V gene TRBV6-2 or TRBV6-3; the D is unclear. The CDR3 consists of 12 residues. Germline loops: CDR1 MNHEY, CDR2 SVGEGT. DNA of the CDR3: TGTGCCAGCACTTACCTTGGAAACACCATATATTTT. Protein sequence: CASTYLGNTIYF.

The V and J genes are TRBV3-1 (or the pseudogene TRBV3-2) and TRBJ2-1, with 7 bases identical to TRBD2. The CDR3 totals 18 residues. Germline CDR1 LGHDT, CDR2 YNNKEL (reference sequence). The V segment lost 4 bases and the J segment 8 bases; nucleotides outside the gene matches: 20. CDR3 in DNA: TGTGCCAGCAGCCCCGTGCGTGGAGCAAGCGGGGCCCTGGATGAGCAGTTCTTC. Translated: CASSPVRGASGALDEQFF.

The V and J genes are TRBV1 and TRBJ1-4; the table gives TRBD1 as D, unverified against the DNA. TRBV1 is listed as a pseudogene. The CDR3 extends over 18 amino acids. CDR3 coding DNA: TGCACCAGCAGCCAAGATAATACCCCCAGGGGACCTAATGAAAAACTGTTTTTT. This codes for CTSSQDNTPRGPNEKLFF.

The chain employs TRBV11-2 and TRBJ1-3, with 9 bases lining up with TRBD1. Germline assignment: CDR1 SGHAT and CDR2 FQNNGV. The CDR3 is 16 amino acids. The ends lost 4 bases at V and 0 bases at J; junction bases unmatched: 4. The CDR3 DNA is TGTGCCAGCAGCTCGACAGGGGGAAGCTCTGGAAACACCATATATTTT. This encodes CASSSTGGSSGNTIYF.

The chain has TRBV4-1 and TRBJ1-4; 8 bases fit TRBD1. Looked up from germline, CDR1 is MGHRA and CDR2 is YSYEKL. The length of the CDR3 is 19 residues. The trim removed 4 bases at V and 7 bases at J, leaving 20 bases unmatched. The CDR3 region is CASSPQHGQGGARGEKLFF. The CDR3 DNA follows: TGCGCCAGCAGCCCTCAGCACGGACAGGGTGGGGCCCGCGGTGAAAAACTGTTTTTT.

This chain connects TRBV27 to TRBJ1-5; weak D call: TRBD1 (5 bases). The length of the CDR3 is 14 residues. The germline V gene has CDR1 MNHEY and CDR2 SMNVEV (reference sequence). V was pared by 5 bases and J by 0 bases, with 8 bases between. CDR3 nucleotide sequence: TGTGCCAGCAGTGCGGACAATAGCAATCAGCCCCAGCATTTT. Protein sequence: CASSADNSNQPQHF.

This chain uses TRBV6-2 or TRBV6-3 with TRBJ2-7; D gene unclear. There are 12 residues in the CDR3. Trimming stripped 6 bases from V and 6 bases from J, with 12 bases between. Germline CDR1 and CDR2: MNHEY and SVGEGT. The chain's CDR3 is CASSRRVFEQYF. CDR3 sequence (DNA): TGTGCCAGCAGCCGACGGGTGTTCGAGCAGTACTTC.

This chain links TRBV18 with TRBJ1-2; 9 nucleotides line up with TRBD1. V shed 2 bases, J shed 2 bases, and the junction held 3 bases outside the gene matches. The germline V gene encodes CDR1 KGHSH and CDR2 LQKENI. This CDR3 region has 15 residues. The CDR3 region is CASSPNGQGNYGYTF. For the CDR3, the DNA is TGTGCCAGCTCACCAAATGGACAGGGGAACTATGGCTACACCTTC. The full variable domain, in which reference TRBV18 and TRBJ1-2 provide the parts outside the CDR3, is NAGVMQNPRHLVRRRGQEARLRCSPMKGHSHVYWYRQLPEEGLKFMVYLQKENIIDESGMPKERFSAEFPKEGPSILRIQQVVRGDSAAYFCASSPNGQGNYGYTFGSGTRLTVV.

J is TRBJ1-1 and V is TRBV7-6, with 7 nucleotides matching TRBD1. Germline values: CDR1 SGHVS, CDR2 FNYEAQ. V dropped 4 bases and J dropped 5; count of bases not matched to a gene: 13. The CDR3 has 16 amino acids. The CDR3 region is CASSYSWQGVGTEAFF. In DNA form, the CDR3 reads TGTGCCAGCAGCTATAGCTGGCAGGGGGTCGGAACTGAAGCTTTCTTT. The full variable domain, its missing parts supplied by reference TRBV7-6 and TRBJ1-1, is GAGVSQSPRYKVTKRGQDVALRCDPISGHVSLYWYRQALGQGPEFLTYFNYEAQQDKSGLPNDRFSAERPEGSISTLTIQRTEQRDSAMYRCASSYSWQGVGTEAFFGQGTRLTVV.

The chain joins TRBV30 to TRBJ1-2; possible D gene TRBD1, 5 bases. Germline V CDR1 and CDR2: GTSNPN, SVGIG (reference sequence). The CDR3 is made up of 13 amino acids. V dropped 3 bases and J dropped 8 bases, with 16 bases sitting between them. CDR3 nucleotide sequence: TGTGCCTGGAGCACCGTTCGGGGGAGCGGCTACACCTTC. Residues: CAWSTVRGSGYTF.

This chain joins TRBV2 and TRBJ1-1; TRBD1 is a possible D gene (6 bases). V shed 4 bases and J shed 4 bases, with 13 bases lying between them. The length of the CDR3 is 14 residues. Germline CDR1 reads SNHLY; CDR2 reads FYNNEI. The CDR3 reads CASSGTGRATEAFF. For the CDR3, the DNA is TGTGCCAGCAGTGGAACAGGGCGAGCCACTGAAGCTTTCTTT.

V gene TRBV24-1 combines with J gene TRBJ2-1; 7 positions match TRBD1. Germline values: CDR1 KGHDR, CDR2 SFDVKD. This CDR3 spans 18 amino acids. V shed 4 bases and J 0 bases; nucleotides not matched to a gene: 11. This chain's CDR3 is CATSDQRTGDSSYNEQFF. Written as DNA, the CDR3 is TGTGCCACCAGTGACCAGAGAACAGGGGACAGCTCCTACAATGAGCAGTTCTTC.

Notes on this clone: The junction departs from germline at one end; a sequencing error may be responsible. The rearrangement uses TRBV18 and TRBJ1-4, with 8 bases matching TRBD1. The CDR3 loop spans 14 amino acids. CDR1 is KGHSH, CDR2 LQKENI, per germline. The CDR3 loop reads CASSAPRGHEKLFF. The DNA for the CDR3 is TGTGCCAGCTCAGCACCCAGGGGGCATGAAAAACTGTTTTTT.

The chain combines TRBV6-5 with TRBJ2-7; 7 nucleotides line up with TRBD1. V trimming: 6 bases; J trimming: 3 bases; junction bases outside the gene matches: 5. Germline CDR1 is MNHEY and CDR2 is SVGAGI. The CDR3 has 13 amino acids. DNA of the CDR3: TGTGCCAGCAGCAGGGACAGCCACTACGAGCAGTACTTC. Protein product: CASSRDSHYEQYF.

The rearrangement uses TRBV15 and TRBJ2-7; 16 bases are a match to TRBD2. CDR3 length equals 17 residues. With 5 bases clipped from V and 1 base from J, the junction kept 5 bases outside the gene matches. Germline CDR1 is LNHNV and CDR2 is YYDKDF (reference sequence). DNA of the CDR3: TGTGCCACCAGCCTGGGACTAGCGGGAGGGTGGTCCTACGAGCAGTACTTC. Translated: CATSLGLAGGWSYEQYF.

The genes are TRBV7-6 and TRBJ1-3; no clear D gene. CDR3 length: 17 amino acids. Trimming stripped 0 bases from V and 3 bases from J, with 15 bases between. From germline, CDR1 is SGHVS and CDR2 FNYEAQ. In DNA form, the CDR3 reads TGTGCCAGCAGCTTAGCCACGTCGGGAGGTTATGGAAACACCATATATTTT. Residues: CASSLATSGGYGNTIYF.